What follows are 21 T cell receptor beta chains derived from one specimen sequenced in a study of blood T cell repertoires in COVID-19. Generated by immunoSEQ multiplex PCR, the TCRdb table keeps only in-frame clones and is missing some. The sample lists 250,000 to 300,000 clones, approximately 88% occurring once. The sample consisted of peripheral blood. The receptors derive from a woman aged 70-85 years with COVID-19, enrolled during active disease.

The chain carries TRBV6-1 and TRBJ2-7; possible D gene TRBD2, 6 bases. Germline values: CDR1 MNHNS, CDR2 SASEGT. Trimming pared 2 bases from V and 0 bases from J, leaving 11 bases between. CDR3 size: 15 residues. The CDR3 protein is CASSEFGGSSYEQYF. The CDR3, as DNA: TGTGCCAGCAGTGAATTTGGAGGGAGCTCCTACGAGCAGTACTTC.

The chain is built from TRBV21-1 and TRBJ1-1. TRBV21-1 is flagged as a pseudogene. This CDR3 is 14 amino acids long. The CDR3: CASSKPPPYGEAFF. The CDR3, as DNA: TGTGCCAGCAGCAAACCGCCCCCCTACGGTGAAGCTTTCTTT.

This clone was seen only once. The chain combines TRBV6-2 or TRBV6-3 with TRBJ2-1; 15 bases are a match to TRBD2. Trimming cost V 5 bases and J 9 bases; bases outside gene matches: 8. Germline V gene data show CDR1 as MNHEY and CDR2 as SVGEGT. This CDR3 region has 16 residues. CDR3: CASSDWGLAGGPEQFF. CDR3 nucleotide sequence: TGTGCCAGCAGTGATTGGGGACTAGCGGGAGGTCCTGAGCAGTTCTTC.

CDR3 residues: CASSLTANYGYTF. The CDR3 region has the DNA TGTGCCAGCAGCCTAACAGCTAACTATGGCTACACCTTC. V is TRBV7-9 and J is TRBJ1-2; D ambiguous. Trimming pared 5 bases from V and 0 bases from J, leaving 7 bases between. Germline values: CDR1 SEHNR, CDR2 FQNEAQ (reference sequence). CDR3 size: 13 residues.

Note on this clone: The limits of the CDR3 on the DNA are not certain, so only TCRdb's listed CDR3 is given. V is TRBV7-3 and J is TRBJ2-3; no DNA check was done on the table's D call, TRBD2. The CDR3 region is 15 residues in length, termini included. Germline CDR1 is SGHTA and CDR2 is FQGTGA. The CDR3 sequence: CASSFGPGWTDTQYF.

A single count supports this clone. CDR3 coding DNA: TGCGCCAGCAGCTCAGTACAGGGGGGCAATAATGAAAAACTGTTTTTT. Translated, it gives CASSSVQGGNNEKLFF. The chain has TRBV5-1 and TRBJ1-4; 8 bases line up with TRBD1. This CDR3 has 16 residues. Unmatched junction bases numbered 8, after V lost 3 bases and J lost 4 bases. Germline V CDR1 and CDR2: SGHRS, YFSETQ. Based on the CDR3 plus reference TRBV5-1 and TRBJ1-4, the full variable domain is KAGVTQTPRYLIKTRGQQVTLSCSPISGHRSVSWYQQTPGQGLQFLFEYFSETQRNKGNFPGRFSGRQFSNSRSEMNVSTLELGDSALYLCASSSVQGGNNEKLFFGSGTQLSVL.

This chain joins TRBV28 and TRBJ1-4; D is perhaps TRBD1 (6 bases). The CDR3 extends over 15 amino acids. Germline CDR1 MDHEN, CDR2 SYDVKM. Deletions cut 6 bases from V and 8 bases from J, with 19 bases between. This chain's CDR3 is CASRITGSEKEKLFF. CDR3 nucleotides: TGTGCCAGCAGAATTACAGGGTCGGAGAAGGAAAAACTGTTTTTT.

The rearrangement links TRBV5-1 to TRBJ1-6; D is ambiguous. The CDR3 is 12 residues long. Trimming left V 2 bases short and J 5 bases short, with 2 bases between. Germline V gene data show CDR1 as SGHRS and CDR2 as YFSETQ. The CDR3 bases are TGCGCCAGCAGCTTCGATAATTCACCCCTCCACTTT. Its protein is CASSFDNSPLHF.

This rearrangement joins TRBV5-4 to TRBJ2-2; TRBD2 agrees at 8 bases. Germline loops: CDR1 SGHNT, CDR2 YYREEE (reference sequence). With V trimmed by 4 bases and J by 0 bases, 5 bases remained unmatched. This CDR3 contains 16 residues. CDR3 sequence (DNA): TGTGCCAGCAGCATTCCAGCGGGAGCGAACACCGGGGAGCTGTTTTTT. Residues: CASSIPAGANTGELFF. The whole variable domain, filled in from reference TRBV5-4 and TRBJ2-2, reads ETGVTQSPTHLIKTRGQQVTLRCSSQSGHNTVSWYQQALGQGPQFIFQYYREEENGRGNFPPRFSGLQFPNYSSELNVNALELDDSALYLCASSIPAGANTGELFFGEGSRLTVL.

The V and J genes are TRBV6-5 and TRBJ2-5; 11 bases line up with TRBD2. The CDR3 has 15 amino acids. With V trimmed by 6 bases and J by 5 bases, 8 bases remained unmatched. The germline V gene encodes CDR1 MNHEY and CDR2 SVGAGI. The CDR3 sequence is CASSGLAGVGETQYF. The CDR3 DNA follows: TGTGCCAGCAGCGGACTAGCGGGTGTCGGTGAGACCCAGTACTTC.

The gene calls are TRBV3-1 (or the pseudogene TRBV3-2) and TRBJ2-2, with D possibly being TRBD2 (5 bases). With 4 bases removed from V and 6 bases from J, the gap between germline ends came to 12 bases. The length of the CDR3 is 14 residues. Per the germline V gene, CDR1 is LGHDT and CDR2 is YNNKEL (reference sequence). CDR3 amino acids: CASSLIDYAGELFF. The CDR3 DNA reads as TGTGCCAGCAGCCTAATCGACTACGCCGGGGAGCTGTTTTTT.

The V and J genes are TRBV3-1 (or the pseudogene TRBV3-2) and TRBJ1-6; 7 nucleotides line up with TRBD1. The CDR3 sequence is 15 residues long. V gave up 2 bases and J gave up 5 bases; unmatched junction bases: 3. From germline, CDR1 is LGHDT and CDR2 YNNKEL (reference sequence). The CDR3 spells CASSQPGQNNSPLHF. The DNA of the CDR3 is TGTGCCAGCAGCCAACCGGGACAGAATAATTCACCCCTCCACTTT.

The rearrangement uses TRBV6-2 or TRBV6-3 and TRBJ2-1, with D perhaps matching TRBD2 (6 bases). Germline values: CDR1 MNHEY, CDR2 SVGEGT. The V gene lost 2 bases and the J gene lost 11 bases, with 10 bases spanning the gap. This CDR3 is built from 12 residues. CDR3 nucleotide sequence: TGTGCCAGCAGTTACGGCGGGAATAAGCAGTTCTTC. Amino acids: CASSYGGNKQFF.

The genes are TRBV19 and TRBJ2-1; TRBD2 agrees at 12 bases. The CDR3 runs to 17 residues. Germline V gene lookup returns CDR1 LNHDA and CDR2 SQIVND (reference sequence). J lost 2 bases, V lost 3 bases, and 5 bases had no gene match. The DNA for the CDR3 is TGTGCCAGTAGTATCCGCGGACTAGCGGGGACCTACAATGAGCAGTTCTTC. Amino acid sequence: CASSIRGLAGTYNEQFF. The whole variable domain, remainder taken from reference TRBV19 and TRBJ2-1, is DGGITQSPKYLFRKEGQNVTLSCEQNLNHDAMYWYRQDPGQGLRLIYYSQIVNDFQKGDIAEGYSVSREKKESFPLTVTSAQKNPTAFYLCASSIRGLAGTYNEQFFGPGTRLTVL.

The genes are TRBV7-3 and TRBJ2-1; the D gene is possibly TRBD2 (5 bases). CDR1 SGHTA and CDR2 FQGTGA come from the germline V gene. Trimming cost V 6 bases and J 9 bases, with 12 bases left between them. The CDR3 extends over 12 amino acids. This chain's CDR3 is CASRSGRGEQFF. The CDR3 DNA reads TGTGCCAGCAGGTCCGGACGGGGTGAGCAGTTCTTC.

The chain links TRBV28 to TRBJ1-5, with a possible D match to TRBD1 (6 bases). The ends were cut back, 6 bases at V and 3 bases at J, with 15 bases in the middle. CDR3 length equals 15 residues. CDR1 MDHEN and CDR2 SYDVKM come from the germline V gene. The CDR3 coding sequence is TGTGCCAGCAGAAACAACGGACAGCCCAATCAGCCCCAGCATTTT. Protein sequence: CASRNNGQPNQPQHF.

The chain couples TRBV3-1 (or the pseudogene TRBV3-2) to TRBJ2-2, with 8 bases fitting TRBD2. CDR1 LGHDT and CDR2 YNNKEL come from the germline V gene (reference sequence). After removal of 4 bases from V and 4 bases from J, the junction contained 8 bases not matched to a gene. The CDR3 is made up of 16 amino acids. The chain's CDR3 is CASSPLGRGGTGELFF. In DNA form, the CDR3 reads TGTGCCAGCAGCCCCCTCGGGAGGGGTGGCACCGGGGAGCTGTTTTTT.

The rearrangement joins TRBV4-1 to TRBJ2-7, with 8 nucleotides matching TRBD2. Germline CDR1 and CDR2: MGHRA and YSYEKL. The CDR3 sequence is 16 residues long. V lost 0 bases to trimming and J lost 1 base; unmatched junction nucleotides: 5. The CDR3, as DNA: TGCGCCAGCAGCCAAGATATGACTAGCGCTTCCTACGAGCAGTACTTC. Its translation is CASSQDMTSASYEQYF.

This chain uses TRBV24-1 with TRBJ1-3, with D maybe TRBD1 (5 bases). Germline CDR1 is KGHDR and CDR2 is SFDVKD. The CDR3 covers 15 residues. Deletions cut 1 base from V and 3 bases from J, with 9 bases between. CDR3 in amino acids: CATSDLRGVGNTIYF. CDR3 sequence (DNA): TGTGCCACCAGTGATTTACGGGGGGTTGGAAACACCATATATTTT.

The J gene is TRBJ2-2, the V gene TRBV15, with 11 nucleotides matching TRBD2. The CDR3 totals 17 residues. With 0 bases clipped from V and 7 bases from J, the junction kept 7 bases outside the gene matches. Germline V gene data show CDR1 as LNHNV and CDR2 as YYDKDF (reference sequence). CDR3 sequence reads: CATSREIAGGLSGELFF. The CDR3 bases are TGTGCCACCAGCAGAGAGATAGCGGGAGGGCTCAGCGGGGAGCTGTTTTTT.

This chain links TRBV30 with TRBJ2-3, with 11 bases matching TRBD2. V was clipped by 4 bases and J by 2 bases; unmatched bases: 5. In germline, CDR1 is GTSNPN, CDR2 SVGIG (reference sequence). CDR3 length equals 15 residues. The DNA for the CDR3 is TGTGCCTGGAACCGGGGACTAGCGGACACAGATACGCAGTATTTT. This sequence encodes CAWNRGLADTDTQYF.